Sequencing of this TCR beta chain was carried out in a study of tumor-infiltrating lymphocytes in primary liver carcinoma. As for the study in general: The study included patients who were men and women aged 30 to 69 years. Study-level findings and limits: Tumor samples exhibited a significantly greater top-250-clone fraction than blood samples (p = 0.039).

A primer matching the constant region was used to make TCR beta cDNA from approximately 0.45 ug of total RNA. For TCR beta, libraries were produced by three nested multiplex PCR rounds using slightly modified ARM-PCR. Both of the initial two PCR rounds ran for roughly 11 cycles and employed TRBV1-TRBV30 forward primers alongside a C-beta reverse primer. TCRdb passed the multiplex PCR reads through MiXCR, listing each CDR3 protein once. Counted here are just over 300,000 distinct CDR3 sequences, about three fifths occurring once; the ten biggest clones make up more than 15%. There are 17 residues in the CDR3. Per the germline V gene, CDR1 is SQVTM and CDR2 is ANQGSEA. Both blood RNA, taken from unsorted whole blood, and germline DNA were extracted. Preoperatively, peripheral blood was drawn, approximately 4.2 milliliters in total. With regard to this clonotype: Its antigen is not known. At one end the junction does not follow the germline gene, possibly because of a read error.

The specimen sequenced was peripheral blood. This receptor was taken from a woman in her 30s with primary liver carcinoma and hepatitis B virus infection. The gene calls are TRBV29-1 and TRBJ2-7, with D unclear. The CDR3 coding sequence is TGCAGCGTTCGTCCGAGTTTTAGCAGGAGCGAGCTCTACGGGCAGTACTTC. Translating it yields CSVRPSFSRSELYGQYF.